This TCR beta chain was captured by sequencing in a study of CD4 T cells in relation to SARS-CoV-2 and coronaviruses. Turning to the study itself: PBMCs were cultured with antigen for roughly 11 days before TCR beta sequencing. Notes on the study in general: Samples before the pandemic and after infection were not matched within any donor.

Profiled with immunoSEQ multiplex PCR; TCRdb holds only in-frame clones, not every one. There are tens of thousands of clones in the sample; about 81% occur only once, and over 10% lies in the top ten. Before the COVID-19 pandemic, during about 2010-2019, CD4+ T cells were taken from unexposed donors. CD4+ T cells were isolated from the cells after 10 days of culture. With regard to this clone: The antigen is undetermined.

Between the trimmed V and J ends, which lost 1 base and 1 base, there was a span of 11 bases. Looked up from germline, CDR1 is SGHRS and CDR2 is YFSETQ. The length of the CDR3 is 15 residues. The chain uses TRBV5-1 and TRBJ1-1; no firm D call. The clonotype was recovered from a human donor in good health. Sequenced sample: CD4+ T cells from PBMCs, cultured in vitro. For the CDR3, the DNA is TGCGCCAGCAGCTTGAGTACGGGTGGGAACACTGAAGCTTTCTTT. Encoded protein: CASSLSTGGNTEAFF.